The clone carrying this T cell receptor (beta chain) was counted a few times. This entry belongs to a study of radiotherapy plus CTLA-4 blockade in lung cancer. Method: immunoSEQ multiplex PCR; TCRdb's copy keeps in-frame clones and lacks some. The table has approximately 67,000 clones, under 85% seen once. This clonotype originated in a human donor with non-small cell lung cancer who had a partial response to radiotherapy plus ipilimumab. The sample was peripheral blood, taken from a patient treated with radiotherapy plus ipilimumab.

The CDR3 protein is CASSLGIGTSGSRDYEQYF. CDR3 DNA sequence: TGTGCCAGCAGCTTAGGTATTGGGACTAGCGGGAGCAGAGACTACGAGCAGTACTTC. The V call is TRBV7-2, the J call TRBJ2-5, with 14 nucleotides matching TRBD2. The J call is uncertain, as TRBJ2-7 better fits the DNA end. CDR3 length: 19 amino acids. The germline CDR1 and CDR2 sequences are SGHTA and FQGNSA.